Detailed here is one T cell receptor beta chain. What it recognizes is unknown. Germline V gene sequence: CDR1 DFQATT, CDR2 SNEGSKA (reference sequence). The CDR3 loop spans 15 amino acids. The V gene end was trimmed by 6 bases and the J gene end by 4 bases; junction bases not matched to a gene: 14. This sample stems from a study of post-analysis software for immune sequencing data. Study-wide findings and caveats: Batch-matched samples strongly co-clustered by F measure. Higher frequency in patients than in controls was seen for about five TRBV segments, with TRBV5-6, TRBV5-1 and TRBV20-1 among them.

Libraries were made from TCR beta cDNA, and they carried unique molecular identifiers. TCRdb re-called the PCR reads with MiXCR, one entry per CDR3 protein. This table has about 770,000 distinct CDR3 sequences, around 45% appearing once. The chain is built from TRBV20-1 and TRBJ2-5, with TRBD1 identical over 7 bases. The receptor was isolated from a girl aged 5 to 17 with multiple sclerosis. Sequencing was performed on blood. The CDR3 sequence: CSAIPLEGAGETQYF. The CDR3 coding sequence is TGCAGTGCAATACCCCTAGAGGGGGCGGGAGAGACCCAGTACTTC.